The subject of this entry is one TCR beta chain. In germline, CDR1 is LGHNA, CDR2 YSLEER. With 1 base removed from V and 7 bases from J, the gap between germline ends came to 16 bases. This CDR3 spans 15 amino acids. This specimen belongs to a study of control samples from healthy donors and cancer patients. Here immunoSEQ multiplex PCR was the method, and the copy in TCRdb shows in-frame clones only, minus some. The sample yields roughly 100,000 clones, about four fifths seen once. The receptor's source is a woman between 45 and 65 years old in good health. The rearrangement joins TRBV4-3 to TRBJ1-2; TRBD1 is a possible D gene (5 bases). The sequenced sample consisted of blood. The CDR3 region has the DNA TGCGCCAGCAGCCAAGGTGCAAATTCTGGGGGTGGCTACACCTTC. Translated: CASSQGANSGGGYTF.